What follows are 22 T cell receptor beta chains derived from one specimen sequenced in a study of T cell repertoires in cytomegalovirus infection. In TCRdb, the reads were re-called with MiXCR into one record per CDR3 protein. The sample contains around 710,000 distinct CDR3 sequences, just under 30% of which appear only once. These receptors lack a known antigen. The specimen comprised cultured CD8+ T cells from PBMCs, sampled from culture after CMV antigen stimulation. The receptor source for this set is a human donor in good health (CMV status not recorded). Some clones in this sample may be carry-over from other donors' samples.

In this sample, this clonotype turned up a few times. The chain joins TRBV7-9 to TRBJ2-1; tentative D call: TRBD1 (6 bases). Trimming stripped 2 bases from V and 5 bases from J, with 13 bases between. Per germline, CDR1 SEHNR and CDR2 FQNEAQ (reference sequence). The CDR3 loop spans 15 amino acids. The CDR3: CASSLIQGINNEQFF. The CDR3 DNA is TGTGCCAGCAGCTTAATACAGGGAATTAACAATGAGCAGTTCTTC.

The V and J genes are TRBV7-8 and TRBJ1-4, with TRBD1 matching over 7 bases. The CDR3 loop spans 14 amino acids. Germline V gene lookup returns CDR1 SGHVS and CDR2 FQNEAQ. With 5 bases clipped from V and 2 bases from J, the junction kept 2 bases outside the gene matches. Here the CDR3 reads CASSPGGTNEKLFF. The CDR3, as DNA: TGTGCCAGCAGCCCAGGGGGGACTAATGAAAAACTGTTTTTT.

The J gene is TRBJ2-2, the V gene TRBV7-6; a weak D match, TRBD1 (5 bases). The CDR3 has 18 residues. Per the germline V gene, CDR1 is SGHVS and CDR2 is FNYEAQ. V lost 1 base to trimming and J lost 4 bases, with 19 bases between them. The CDR3 coding sequence is TGTGCCAGCAGCTTAGTGGGCGGAACACATAGGGGCACCGGGGAGCTGTTTTTT. It specifies CASSLVGGTHRGTGELFF.

This clonotype appeared a few times. This chain joins TRBV7-6 and TRBJ1-1; 9 bases fit TRBD1. V dropped 6 bases and J dropped 4; count of bases not matched to a gene: 3. The CDR3 is 13 residues long. CDR1 is SGHVS and CDR2 is FNYEAQ in the germline V gene. CDR3: CASRRTGATEAFF. The CDR3 DNA sequence: TGTGCCAGCAGACGGACAGGGGCCACTGAAGCTTTCTTT.

The rearrangement joins TRBV19 to TRBJ2-2; D gene ambiguous. The germline V gene encodes CDR1 LNHDA and CDR2 SQIVND (reference sequence). This CDR3 is built from 16 residues. The V and J ends lost 3 bases and 5 bases respectively, with 16 bases between them. The CDR3 coding sequence is TGTGCCAGTAGTATCAGGCAGCATAAGTGGACCGGGGAGCTGTTTTTT. Its protein is CASSIRQHKWTGELFF.

The chain has TRBV27 and TRBJ2-3, with no clear D. Germline V gene sequence: CDR1 MNHEY, CDR2 SMNVEV (reference sequence). With 8 bases removed from V and 5 bases from J, the gap between germline ends came to 5 bases. The CDR3 consists of 10 residues. CDR3 sequence: CASRKDTQYF. CDR3 DNA sequence: TGTGCCAGCCGTAAAGATACGCAGTATTTT.

The chain links TRBV6-1 to TRBJ1-5; D gene unclear. The CDR3 has 13 amino acids. Germline lookup yields CDR1 MNHNS and CDR2 SASEGT. The ends were cut back, 1 base at V and 7 bases at J, with 8 bases in the middle. The CDR3 sequence is CASSEGGWQPQHF. As DNA, the CDR3 is TGTGCCAGCAGTGAAGGGGGTTGGCAGCCCCAGCATTTT.

V and J are TRBV19 and TRBJ1-2; TRBD1 is a possible D gene (5 bases). The V gene lost 5 bases and the J gene lost 6 bases, with 16 bases spanning the gap. The CDR3 has 14 residues. The germline V gene encodes CDR1 LNHDA and CDR2 SQIVND (reference sequence). The CDR3 DNA follows: TGTGCCAGTAGTGCCTTGCGGGGCGAGCATGGCTACACCTTC. It encodes CASSALRGEHGYTF.

The CDR3 DNA reads as TGCAGCGTGCTAGCAGATACGCAGTATTTT. This encodes CSVLADTQYF. The J gene is TRBJ2-3, the V gene TRBV29-1; D gene uncertain. The CDR3 is 10 residues long. V was cut by 6 bases and J by 4 bases, with 5 bases left in between. In germline, CDR1 is SQVTM, CDR2 ANQGSEA.

J is TRBJ1-2 and V is TRBV12-5; 11 bases map to TRBD1. The CDR3 has 18 residues. Germline-derived CDR1 and CDR2 are LGHNT and FRNRAP. The ends lost 7 bases at V and 0 bases at J; junction bases unmatched: 13. CDR3 sequence (DNA): TGTGCTAGTGACCGCCCCGCAGGACAGGGGGCAGCTAACTATGGCTACACCTTC. Translating gives CASDRPAGQGAANYGYTF.

The rearrangement uses TRBV6-5 and TRBJ2-2; D is unclear. The V gene's germline CDR1 is MNHEY and CDR2 SVGAGI. The CDR3 has 14 residues. Trimming removed 3 bases at V and 1 base at J, with 6 bases between. The CDR3 sequence is CASSYTENTGELFF. The CDR3 DNA sequence: TGTGCCAGCAGTTATACAGAGAACACCGGGGAGCTGTTTTTT.

The gene calls are TRBV19 and TRBJ2-1; unclear D gene. The germline gives CDR1 LNHDA, CDR2 SQIVND (reference sequence). This CDR3 is 14 amino acids long. V dropped 6 bases and J dropped 8 bases, with 17 bases sitting between them. DNA of the CDR3: TGTGCCAGTAGGCCGACGAGCTTCGGCGATGAGCAGTTCTTC. Amino acids: CASRPTSFGDEQFF.

This clonotype was detected ten times or more. In DNA, the CDR3 is TGTGCCAGCAGTTCGGACAGGGGAGGCAATCAGCCCCAGCATTTT. It translates to CASSSDRGGNQPQHF. The J gene is TRBJ1-5, the V gene TRBV28; 9 nucleotides agree with TRBD1. Germline V gene lookup returns CDR1 MDHEN and CDR2 SYDVKM. The CDR3 length is 15 residues. V lost 4 bases to trimming and J lost 2 bases; unmatched junction nucleotides: 3.

The chain uses TRBV6-1 and TRBJ2-2, with D tentatively TRBD2 (5 bases). Between the trimmed V and J ends, which lost 5 bases and 1 base, there was a span of 14 bases. The CDR3 extends over 16 amino acids. The V gene's germline CDR1 is MNHNS and CDR2 SASEGT. As DNA, the CDR3 is TGTGCCAGCAGTCACCCATCCGGGAAGAACACCGGGGAGCTGTTTTTT. Its protein product is CASSHPSGKNTGELFF.

The chain joins TRBV27 to TRBJ2-1; 8 bases align to TRBD1. The CDR3 runs to 16 residues. V was pared by 7 bases and J by 3 bases, with 11 bases of the junction left unmatched. Germline V CDR1 and CDR2: MNHEY, SMNVEV (reference sequence). The CDR3 DNA sequence: TGTGCCAGCAACACCAGGGGGCTACGGCTCTACAATGAGCAGTTCTTC. This encodes CASNTRGLRLYNEQFF.

The J gene is TRBJ2-3, the V gene TRBV19; no clear D gene. Trimming pared 3 bases from V and 3 bases from J, leaving 4 bases between. This CDR3 comprises 12 residues. Per germline, CDR1 LNHDA and CDR2 SQIVND (reference sequence). Written as DNA, the CDR3 is TGTGCCAGTAGTATCGGGACAGATACGCAGTATTTT. This encodes CASSIGTDTQYF.

Of note for this clonotype: A read error is likely, as this CDR3 ends without the conserved phenylalanine or tryptophan. The chain recombines TRBV7-4 with TRBJ2-7; TRBD2 matches at 9 bases. This CDR3 is built from 15 residues. After removal of 1 base from V and 2 bases from J, the junction contained 3 bases not matched to a gene. Germline assignment: CDR1 SGHVT and CDR2 SQSDAQ. The CDR3 DNA reads TGTGCCAGCAGCTTAGAAGGCGGGGGGGCCTACGAGCAGTACTAC. Translated, it gives CASSLEGGGAYEQYY.

The chain couples TRBV10-3 to TRBJ1-1; D is possibly TRBD1 (6 bases). The V and J ends lost 3 bases and 7 bases respectively, with 15 bases between them. CDR1 is ENHRY and CDR2 is SYGVKD in the germline V gene. The CDR3 is made up of 14 amino acids. CDR3: CAISDPGGLGEAFF. The CDR3 bases are TGTGCCATCAGTGATCCCGGGGGCTTGGGTGAAGCTTTCTTT.

The chain links TRBV12-3 or TRBV12-4 to TRBJ1-1; perhaps TRBD1 as D (6 bases). This CDR3 is built from 15 residues. The ends were cut back, 5 bases at V and 5 bases at J, with 18 bases in the middle. Here the CDR3 DNA reads TGTGCCAGCAGTCCACCCGGACAGTCGGGGACTGAAGCTTTCTTT. Its translation: CASSPPGQSGTEAFF.

This clonotype was counted many times. The J gene is TRBJ2-7, the V gene TRBV7-2; 14 nucleotides agree with TRBD2. This CDR3 comprises 18 residues. With 5 bases clipped from V and 0 bases from J, the junction kept 9 bases outside the gene matches. CDR1 is SGHTA and CDR2 is FQGNSA in the germline V gene. CDR3 in amino acids: CASSPGTSGGASSYEQYV. In nucleotides, the CDR3 is TGTGCCAGCAGCCCAGGGACTAGCGGGGGAGCAAGCTCCTACGAGCAGTACGTC.

This clonotype has at least ten counts. J is TRBJ2-1 and V is TRBV7-6, with TRBD2 matching 11 bases. Germline trimming cut 4 bases from V and 6 bases from J; bases unmatched to any gene: 8. Germline V gives CDR1 SGHVS, CDR2 FNYEAQ. The CDR3 contains 16 residues. The CDR3: CASSSFSGGAGNEQFF. CDR3 DNA: TGTGCCAGCAGCTCATTTAGCGGGGGGGCAGGCAATGAGCAGTTCTTC.

The rearrangement joins TRBV13 to TRBJ2-3, with TRBD2 identical over 11 bases. Unmatched junction bases numbered 2, after V lost 4 bases and J lost 2 bases. Per germline, CDR1 PRHDT and CDR2 FYEKMQ (reference sequence). CDR3 size: 15 residues. Here the CDR3 reads CASSSTSGNTDTQYF. The CDR3 DNA sequence: TGTGCCAGCAGCTCGACTAGCGGGAACACAGATACGCAGTATTTT.